This entry lists 32 T cell receptor beta chains sequenced from one sample in a study of blood T cell repertoires in COVID-19. Only in-frame clones appear in the TCRdb table, and some are missing; sequencing was by immunoSEQ multiplex PCR. The sample includes approximately 170,000 clones, about 74% of them seen just once. Sequenced: peripheral blood. The receptor source for this set is an elderly woman with acute or convalescent COVID-19.

This clone showed up many times. The V gene is TRBV5-4, the J gene TRBJ2-7; TRBD2 matches 12 bases. This CDR3 has 15 amino acids. CDR1 and CDR2 from the germline V gene are SGHNT and YYREEE (reference sequence). The J segment lost 2 bases and the V segment lost 4 bases, leaving 4 bases of the junction unmatched. The CDR3 DNA is TGTGCCAGCAGCCCGGGGACTAGCGGGCCCTACGAGCAGTACTTC. It is translated as CASSPGTSGPYEQYF.

This chain uses TRBV3-1 (or the pseudogene TRBV3-2) with TRBJ2-5; no firm D call. V was shortened by 5 bases and J by 5 bases, with 6 bases between the two germline ends. The CDR3 has 11 amino acids. Germline V lookup: CDR1 LGHDT, CDR2 YNNKEL (reference sequence). CDR3 in DNA: TGTGCCAGCAGCTTACGGGAGACCCAGTACTTC. It yields the protein CASSLRETQYF.

The J gene is TRBJ1-4, the V gene TRBV18; D perhaps matches TRBD1 (6 bases). This CDR3 has 15 residues. V was cut by 3 bases and J by 8 bases, with 16 bases left in between. Looked up from germline, CDR1 is KGHSH and CDR2 is LQKENI. As DNA, the CDR3 is TGTGCCAGCTCACCTGGGGGCAGGGGTGTCGAAAAACTGTTTTTT. Translated, it gives CASSPGGRGVEKLFF.

CDR3 protein: CASSQESGTGYGNTIYF. CDR3 sequence (DNA): TGCGCCAGCAGCCAAGAATCCGGGACAGGGTATGGAAACACCATATATTTT. V and J are TRBV4-3 and TRBJ1-3, with 9 bases that match TRBD1. This CDR3 spans 17 amino acids. Germline CDR1 is LGHNA and CDR2 is YSLEER. With 0 bases clipped from V and 3 bases from J, the junction kept 6 bases outside the gene matches.

The CDR3 sequence is CASIRTSDYEQYF. CDR3 coding DNA: TGTGCCAGCATCAGGACTAGCGACTACGAGCAGTACTTC. This chain links TRBV6-5 with TRBJ2-7, with 9 bases that match TRBD2. CDR3 length: 13 amino acids. Germline V gene lookup returns CDR1 MNHEY and CDR2 SVGAGI. With 7 bases clipped from V and 3 bases from J, the junction kept 4 bases outside the gene matches.

The chain has TRBV5-1 and TRBJ1-5; D is possibly TRBD1 (6 bases). Germline values: CDR1 SGHRS, CDR2 YFSETQ. This CDR3 region has 14 residues. V was clipped by 4 bases and J by 6 bases, with 14 bases between them. In nucleotides, the CDR3 is TGCGCCAGCAGCCCCCGAGGGGGGGCTCAGCCCCAGCATTTT. Translated, it gives CASSPRGGAQPQHF.

This clone was seen ten or more times. The V call is TRBV29-1, the J call TRBJ2-7, with 13 bases that match TRBD2. The CDR3 loop spans 16 amino acids. CDR1 and CDR2 from the germline V gene are SQVTM and ANQGSEA. V lost 2 bases to trimming and J lost 1 base; unmatched junction nucleotides: 5. The CDR3 DNA follows: TGCAGCGTTGAAAGACTAGCGGGAGGTCCTTCCTACGAGCAGTACTTC. This codes for CSVERLAGGPSYEQYF.

This chain uses TRBV4-3 with TRBJ2-3; TRBD2 aligns across 14 bases. CDR1 and CDR2 from the germline V gene are LGHNA and YSLEER. This CDR3 comprises 17 residues. With 2 bases clipped from V and 4 bases from J, the junction kept 5 bases outside the gene matches. The CDR3 here is CASSQMTSGRAADTQYF. The CDR3 nucleotides read TGCGCCAGCAGCCAAATGACTAGCGGGAGGGCCGCAGATACGCAGTATTTT.

The chain has TRBV28 and TRBJ1-1, with TRBD1 as a possible D gene (5 bases). The CDR3 runs 13 residues. Germline V gene lookup returns CDR1 MDHEN and CDR2 SYDVKM. V dropped 6 bases and J dropped 1 base, with 9 bases sitting between them. The CDR3 nucleotides read TGTGCCAGCAGAGCTACAGGGAACACTGAAGCTTTCTTT. Translating gives CASRATGNTEAFF.

CDR3: CAIVRGGEPQHF. Written as DNA, the CDR3 is TGTGCCATCGTGCGAGGGGGTGAGCCCCAGCATTTT. V and J are TRBV5-6 and TRBJ1-5; perhaps TRBD1 as D (6 bases). The germline V and J ends were trimmed by 9 bases and 8 bases, with 15 bases remaining between them. Germline values: CDR1 SGHDT, CDR2 YYEEEE. There are 12 residues in the CDR3.

The chain has TRBV5-1 and TRBJ2-1; 8 nucleotides align to TRBD1. There are 15 residues in the CDR3. The germline V gene has CDR1 SGHRS and CDR2 YFSETQ. With V trimmed by 5 bases and J by 2 bases, 6 bases remained unmatched. The CDR3 loop is CASSDTGGPYNEQFF. Here the CDR3 DNA reads TGCGCCAGCAGTGACACAGGGGGTCCCTACAATGAGCAGTTCTTC.

This clone was counted a single time. The V and J genes are TRBV5-1 and TRBJ2-5; a possible D gene is TRBD1 (6 bases). The germline V gene has CDR1 SGHRS and CDR2 YFSETQ. The V end lost 5 bases, the J end lost 3 bases, and 8 bases lay between the germline ends. The CDR3 is made up of 12 amino acids. The CDR3 region has the DNA TGCGCCAGCAGTCCAGGGGAAGAGACCCAGTACTTC. Protein sequence: CASSPGEETQYF.

The V and J genes are TRBV7-9 and TRBJ1-6; D is undetermined. Germline lookup yields CDR1 SEHNR and CDR2 FQNEAQ (reference sequence). This CDR3 is built from 12 residues. Trimming left V 4 bases short and J 10 bases short, with 8 bases between. The CDR3 nucleotides are TGTGCCAGCAGCTCGGAGGGATCACCCCTCCACTTT. Amino acid sequence: CASSSEGSPLHF.

A single count supports this clone. The V call is TRBV5-1, the J call TRBJ2-3, with D tentatively TRBD2 (5 bases). CDR1 SGHRS and CDR2 YFSETQ come from the germline V gene. V was clipped by 6 bases and J by 4 bases, with 15 bases between them. The CDR3 covers 14 residues. CDR3 amino acids: CASTSLEAADTQYF. The DNA for the CDR3 is TGCGCCAGCACTAGTTTGGAGGCCGCAGATACGCAGTATTTT. Combining the CDR3 with reference TRBV5-1 and TRBJ2-3 gives the whole variable domain KAGVTQTPRYLIKTRGQQVTLSCSPISGHRSVSWYQQTPGQGLQFLFEYFSETQRNKGNFPGRFSGRQFSNSRSEMNVSTLELGDSALYLCASTSLEAADTQYFGPGTRLTVL.

The chain carries TRBV7-2 and TRBJ2-1, with TRBD2 identical over 8 bases. Per germline, CDR1 SGHTA and CDR2 FQGNSA. The V and J ends lost 3 bases and 3 bases, in that order; junction bases with no gene match: 4. The length of the CDR3 is 15 residues. The CDR3 sequence: CASSLGLVSYNEQFF. As DNA, the CDR3 is TGTGCCAGCAGCTTGGGACTAGTGAGCTACAATGAGCAGTTCTTC.

The V gene is TRBV9, the J gene TRBJ2-5; no clear D gene. Germline V gives CDR1 SGDLS, CDR2 YYNGEE. The V end lost 4 bases, the J end lost 5 bases, and 12 bases lay between the germline ends. The CDR3 has 13 residues. DNA for the CDR3: TGTGCCAGCAGCCCCCGAGTTCGGGAGACCCAGTACTTC. Its protein is CASSPRVRETQYF.

V usage is TRBV27 and J usage is TRBJ2-2; no reliable D call. Germline V lookup: CDR1 MNHEY, CDR2 SMNVEV (reference sequence). The CDR3 sequence is 13 residues long. V was clipped by 3 bases and J by 6 bases, with 8 bases between them. The CDR3 loop reads CASSFQAAGELFF. DNA for the CDR3: TGTGCCAGCAGTTTTCAGGCCGCCGGGGAGCTGTTTTTT.

As to this clone: Distinct nucleotide sequences in the sample also encode this CDR3. This chain uses TRBV2 with TRBJ2-2; 7 nucleotides match TRBD1. CDR1 is SNHLY, CDR2 FYNNEI, per germline. The trim removed 6 bases at V and 5 bases at J, leaving 9 bases unmatched. The CDR3 is 15 residues long. The CDR3 region has the DNA TGTGCCAGCAGGCGCCAGGGGGAGAGAACCGGGGAGCTGTTTTTT. It codes for CASRRQGERTGELFF. Using reference TRBV2 and TRBJ2-2 for the parts outside the CDR3, the full variable domain is EPEVTQTPSHQVTQMGQEVILRCVPISNHLYFYWYRQILGQKVEFLVSFYNNEISEKSEIFDDQFSVERPDGSNFTLKIRSTKLEDSAMYFCASRRQGERTGELFFGEGSRLTVL.

This chain links TRBV27 with TRBJ2-5; 15 nucleotides line up with TRBD2. The CDR3 contains 18 residues. The trim removed 4 bases at V and 2 bases at J, leaving 8 bases unmatched. Germline values: CDR1 MNHEY, CDR2 SMNVEV (reference sequence). Written as DNA, the CDR3 is TGTGCCAGCAGTTCACGAGGGACTAGCGGGAGGCCTCAAGAGACCCAGTACTTC. This codes for CASSSRGTSGRPQETQYF.

CDR3 bases: TGTGCCAGCAGCCAAGATACGAGGACAGGGAGTTATGGCTACACCTTC. The encoded protein is CASSQDTRTGSYGYTF. V gene TRBV4-2 combines with J gene TRBJ1-2; 8 bases agree with TRBD1. Germline trimming cut 0 bases from V and 5 bases from J; bases unmatched to any gene: 8. This CDR3 comprises 16 residues. Per germline, CDR1 LGHNA and CDR2 YNFKEQ.

In DNA form, the CDR3 reads TGTGCCAGCATCCCCTTTTCCTACGAGCAGTACTTC. It yields the protein CASIPFSYEQYF. The J gene is TRBJ2-7, the V gene TRBV7-4; D is uncertain. The V gene lost 7 bases and the J gene lost 1 base, with 8 bases spanning the gap. Germline CDR1 SGHVT, CDR2 SQSDAQ. This CDR3 is 12 amino acids long.

The chain combines TRBV6-1 with TRBJ1-2; D unclear. The CDR3 runs 13 residues. CDR1 is MNHNS and CDR2 is SASEGT in the germline V gene. With 1 base removed from V and 2 bases from J, the gap between germline ends came to 5 bases. The CDR3 DNA is TGTGCCAGCAGTGAAGGAGAGAACTATGGCTACACCTTC. Translation gives CASSEGENYGYTF.

The chain couples TRBV18 to TRBJ2-1; 13 bases agree with TRBD2. V gave up 3 bases and J gave up 7 bases; unmatched junction bases: 6. Germline CDR1 is KGHSH and CDR2 is LQKENI. CDR3 length: 16 amino acids. CDR3 residues: CASSPRTSGSFNEQFF. CDR3 DNA: TGTGCCAGCTCACCCCGGACTAGCGGGAGTTTTAATGAGCAGTTCTTC.

The V gene is TRBV7-3, the J gene TRBJ2-3, with unresolved D. Germline V gene sequence: CDR1 SGHTA, CDR2 FQGTGA. CDR3 size: 12 residues. The V gene lost 1 base and the J gene lost 6 bases, with 5 bases spanning the gap. The CDR3 nucleotides read TGTGCCAGCAGCTTAAATAGTGATACGCAGTATTTT. It yields the protein CASSLNSDTQYF.

The chain combines TRBV6-2 or TRBV6-3 with TRBJ2-3, with D hard to call. The V end was cut by 0 bases, the J end by 6 bases, with 10 bases between. Germline V CDR1 and CDR2: MNHEY, SVGEGT. This CDR3 spans 14 amino acids. The chain's CDR3 is CASSYSVSRDTQYF. The CDR3 DNA is TGTGCCAGCAGTTACTCTGTGTCGCGCGATACGCAGTATTTT.

V is TRBV28 and J is TRBJ1-1; tentative D call: TRBD1 (6 bases). V lost 3 bases and J lost 1, with 15 bases in between. The germline gives CDR1 MDHEN, CDR2 SYDVKM. This CDR3 region has 16 residues. The CDR3 is CASSLGGTGPNTEAFF. As DNA, the CDR3 is TGTGCCAGCAGTTTGGGCGGCACAGGGCCGAACACTGAAGCTTTCTTT.

The chain carries TRBV4-3 and TRBJ1-1; D not certain. The germline V gene encodes CDR1 LGHNA and CDR2 YSLEER. The V end lost 7 bases, the J end lost 4 bases, and 19 bases lay between the germline ends. This CDR3 spans 15 amino acids. The CDR3 DNA sequence: TGCGCCAGCATCCCCCCCGGGTTACCTCGCACTGAAGCTTTCTTT. It yields the protein CASIPPGLPRTEAFF.

This clone was detected only a few times. The rearrangement uses TRBV7-9 and TRBJ2-1; 12 nucleotides agree with TRBD2. Germline assignment: CDR1 SEHNR and CDR2 FQNEAQ (reference sequence). V shed 5 bases and J 8 bases; nucleotides not matched to a gene: 7. There are 15 residues in the CDR3. CDR3 in DNA: TGTGCCAGCAGCGAAGGGGGACTAGCGGGCTATGAGCAGTTCTTC. It codes for CASSEGGLAGYEQFF.

This chain links TRBV7-8 with TRBJ2-3; maybe TRBD1 (5 bases). Trimming cost V 5 bases and J 2 bases, with 14 bases left between them. The CDR3 consists of 15 residues. Germline loops: CDR1 SGHVS, CDR2 FQNEAQ. The CDR3 DNA is TGTGCCAGCAGCCAGGGAAGACAGTCCACAGATACGCAGTATTTT. Translation gives CASSQGRQSTDTQYF.

The rearrangement links TRBV27 to TRBJ2-7; TRBD1 matches at 8 bases. The V segment lost 5 bases and the J segment 1 base; nucleotides outside the gene matches: 7. The germline V gene encodes CDR1 MNHEY and CDR2 SMNVEV (reference sequence). The CDR3 loop spans 15 amino acids. The CDR3 loop is CASSIRRQGSYEQYF. For the CDR3, the DNA is TGTGCCAGCAGTATCCGACGACAGGGGTCCTACGAGCAGTACTTC.

V and J are TRBV19 and TRBJ1-3; 9 positions match TRBD1. This CDR3 is 16 amino acids long. Germline CDR1 LNHDA, CDR2 SQIVND (reference sequence). J gave up 4 bases and V 7 bases, and 11 bases lay outside the gene matches. The CDR3: CASTPTTGGSGNTIYF. DNA of the CDR3: TGTGCCAGTACCCCTACGACAGGGGGTAGCGGAAACACCATATATTTT.

The V and J genes are TRBV6-5 and TRBJ2-7, with TRBD2 identical over 10 bases. Unmatched junction bases numbered 4, after V lost 5 bases and J lost 3 bases. The CDR3 is made up of 14 amino acids. Germline assignment: CDR1 MNHEY and CDR2 SVGAGI. The CDR3 coding sequence is TGTGCCAGCAGTAAACTAGCGGGATTCTACGAGCAGTACTTC. Its translation: CASSKLAGFYEQYF.